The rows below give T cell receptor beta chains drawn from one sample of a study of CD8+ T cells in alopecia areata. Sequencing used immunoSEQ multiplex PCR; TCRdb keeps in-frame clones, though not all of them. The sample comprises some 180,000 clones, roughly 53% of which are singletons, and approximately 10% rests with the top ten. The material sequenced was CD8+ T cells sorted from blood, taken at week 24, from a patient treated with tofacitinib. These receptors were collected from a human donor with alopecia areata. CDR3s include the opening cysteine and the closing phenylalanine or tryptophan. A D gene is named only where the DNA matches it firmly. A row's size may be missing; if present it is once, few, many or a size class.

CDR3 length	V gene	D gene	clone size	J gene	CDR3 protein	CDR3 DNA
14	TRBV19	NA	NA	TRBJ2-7	CASSITPGNYEQYF	TGTGCCAGTAGTATAACCCCCGGAAACTACGAGCAGTACTTC
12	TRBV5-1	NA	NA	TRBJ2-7	CASRMTNDEQYF	TGCGCCAGCAGGATGACCAACGACGAGCAGTACTTC
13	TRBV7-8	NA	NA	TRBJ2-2	CASSLEAAGELFF	TGTGCCAGCAGCTTAGAAGCGGCCGGGGAGCTGTTTTTT
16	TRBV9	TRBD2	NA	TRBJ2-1	CASSAIAGLAYNEQFF	TGTGCCAGCAGCGCCATAGCGGGTCTGGCCTACAATGAGCAGTTCTTC
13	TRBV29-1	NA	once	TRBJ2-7	CSVEGAESYEQYF	TGCAGCGTCGAGGGTGCAGAGTCCTACGAGCAGTACTTC
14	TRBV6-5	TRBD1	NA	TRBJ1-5	CASRLTGDGQPQHF	TGTGCCAGCAGGTTGACAGGGGACGGTCAGCCCCAGCATTTT
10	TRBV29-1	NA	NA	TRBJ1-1	CSVVNTEAFF	TGCAGCGTTGTTAACACTGAAGCTTTCTTT
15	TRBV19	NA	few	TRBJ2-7	CASSMDTLGHYEQYF	TGTGCCAGTAGTATGGATACCTTGGGACACTACGAGCAGTACTTC
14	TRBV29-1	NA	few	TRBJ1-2	CSVAFGREDHGYTF	TGCAGCGTTGCGTTTGGCAGGGAGGACCATGGCTACACCTTC
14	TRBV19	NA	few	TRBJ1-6	CASSEGFGNSPLHF	TGTGCCAGTAGCGAGGGGTTCGGGAATTCACCCCTCCACTTT
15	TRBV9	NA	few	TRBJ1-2	CASSDSTGQNYGYTF	TGTGCCAGCAGCGATAGTACGGGACAAAACTATGGCTACACCTTC
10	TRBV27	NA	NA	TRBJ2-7	CASGRVEQYF	TGTGCCAGCGGACGGGTCGAGCAGTACTTC
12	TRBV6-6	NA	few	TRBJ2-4	CASSIDRNIQYF	TGTGCCAGCAGTATAGACAGAAACATTCAGTACTTC
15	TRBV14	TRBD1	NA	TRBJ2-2	CASRQTGEYAGELFF	TGTGCCAGCAGACAGACAGGGGAGTATGCCGGGGAGCTGTTTTTT
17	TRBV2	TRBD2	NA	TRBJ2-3	CASEMELAGSSTDTQYF	TGTGCCAGCGAAATGGAGCTAGCGGGGTCTAGCACAGATACGCAGTATTTT
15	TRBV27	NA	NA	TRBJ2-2	CASSPGGLYTGELFF	TGTGCCAGCAGCCCCGGGGGACTCTACACCGGGGAGCTGTTTTTT
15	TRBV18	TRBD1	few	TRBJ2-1	CASSPPGQGYHEQFF	TGTGCCAGCTCACCACCGGGACAGGGGTATCATGAGCAGTTCTTC
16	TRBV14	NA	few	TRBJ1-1	CASSPTGTRENTEAFF	TGTGCCAGCAGCCCCACCGGTACGAGGGAGAACACTGAAGCTTTCTTT
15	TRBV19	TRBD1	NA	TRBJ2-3	CASKTTGQGADTQYF	TGTGCCAGTAAAACGACGGGACAGGGTGCAGATACGCAGTATTTT
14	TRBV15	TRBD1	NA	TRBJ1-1	CATLSGGEGTEAFF	TGTGCCACCCTATCAGGGGGAGAAGGCACTGAAGCTTTCTTT
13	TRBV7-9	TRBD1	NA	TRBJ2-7	CASNLRTGGEQYF	TGTGCCAGCAACTTAAGGACAGGCGGCGAGCAGTACTTC
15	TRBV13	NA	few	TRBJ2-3	CASSLRLDPTDTQYF	TGTGCCAGCAGCCTACGACTAGATCCCACAGATACGCAGTATTTT
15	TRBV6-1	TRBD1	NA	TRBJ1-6	CASTPDRAPNSPLHF	TGTGCCAGCACCCCCGACAGGGCGCCCAATTCACCCCTCCACTTT
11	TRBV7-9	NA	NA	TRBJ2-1	CASSFGNEQFF	TGTGCCAGCAGCTTTGGCAATGAGCAGTTCTTC
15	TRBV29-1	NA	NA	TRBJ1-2	CSVEDSNRIQKIYTF	TGCAGCGTTGAGGACAGTAACAGGATACAAAAGATCTACACCTTC
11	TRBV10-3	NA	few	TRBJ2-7	CAIRETYEQYF	TGTGCCATCCGGGAAACCTACGAGCAGTACTTC
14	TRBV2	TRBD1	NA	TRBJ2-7	CASIHRDRIYEQYF	TGTGCCAGCATCCACCGGGACAGGATATACGAGCAGTACTTC
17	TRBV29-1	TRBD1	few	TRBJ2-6	CSVEWTGGSSGANVLTF	TGCAGCGTTGAATGGACAGGGGGTTCCTCTGGGGCCAACGTCCTGACTTTC
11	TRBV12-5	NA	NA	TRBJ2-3	CASGLGDTQYF	TGTGCTAGTGGTTTGGGTGATACGCAGTATTTT
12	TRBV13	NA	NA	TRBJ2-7	CASSLGTSEQYF	TGTGCCAGCAGTTTGGGGACAAGCGAGCAGTACTTC
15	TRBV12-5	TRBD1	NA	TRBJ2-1	CASGLVGTGANEQFF	TGTGCTAGTGGTTTGGTAGGGACAGGGGCCAATGAGCAGTTCTTC
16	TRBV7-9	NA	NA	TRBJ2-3	CASSPVRLDLGDTQYF	TGTGCCAGCAGCCCCGTTCGGCTGGACCTGGGGGATACGCAGTATTTT
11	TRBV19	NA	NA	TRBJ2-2	CASMGAGELFF	TGTGCCAGTATGGGCGCCGGGGAGCTGTTTTTT
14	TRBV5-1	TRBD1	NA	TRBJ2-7	CASSTGQVLYEQYF	TGCGCCAGCAGCACCGGACAGGTCCTATACGAGCAGTACTTC
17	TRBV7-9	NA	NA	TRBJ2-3	CASRTPQGSGGTDTQYF	TGTGCCAGCCGCACACCGCAGGGTTCCGGTGGGACAGATACGCAGTATTTT
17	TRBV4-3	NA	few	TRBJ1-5	CASSQDFPGRTNQPQHF	TGCGCCAGCAGCCAGGATTTTCCTGGACGGACCAATCAGCCCCAGCATTTT
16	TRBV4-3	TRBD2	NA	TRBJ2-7	CASSQDSGGPSYEQYF	TGCGCCAGCAGCCAGGATAGCGGGGGACCGTCCTACGAGCAGTACTTC
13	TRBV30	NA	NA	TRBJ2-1	CAWSVGFSYEQFF	TGTGCCTGGAGTGTAGGGTTCAGTTATGAGCAGTTCTTC
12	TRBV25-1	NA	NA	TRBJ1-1	CASREGNTEAFF	TGTGCCAGCAGGGAGGGGAACACTGAAGCTTTCTTT
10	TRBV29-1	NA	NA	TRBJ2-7	CSVVEGEQYF	TGCAGCGTTGTTGAGGGCGAGCAGTACTTC
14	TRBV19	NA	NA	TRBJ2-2	CASIGDGVWGELFF	TGTGCCAGTATTGGGGACGGAGTGTGGGGGGAGCTGTTTTTT
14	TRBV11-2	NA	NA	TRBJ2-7	CASSSGLGAYEQYF	TGTGCCAGCAGCTCGGGACTCGGTGCCTACGAGCAGTACTTC
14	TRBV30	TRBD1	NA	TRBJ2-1	CAWSVGQGPNEQFF	TGTGCCTGGAGTGTTGGACAGGGCCCTAATGAGCAGTTCTTC
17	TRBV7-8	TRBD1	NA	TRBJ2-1	CASSSRRQGTIYNEQFF	TGTGCCAGCAGCTCCCGCAGACAGGGGACAATCTACAATGAGCAGTTCTTC
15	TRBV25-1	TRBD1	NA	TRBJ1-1	CASSEDRVLNTEAFF	TGTGCCAGCAGTGAAGACAGGGTATTGAACACTGAAGCTTTCTTT
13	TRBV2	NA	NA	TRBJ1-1	CASSEGPNTEAFF	TGTGCCAGCAGTGAAGGCCCCAACACTGAAGCTTTCTTT
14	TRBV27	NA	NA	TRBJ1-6	CASSLALQAQPLHF	TGTGCCAGCAGTTTAGCCCTACAGGCTCAGCCCCTCCACTTT
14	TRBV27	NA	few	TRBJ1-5	CASSATGGGQPQHF	TGTGCCAGCAGTGCGACAGGAGGAGGTCAGCCCCAGCATTTT
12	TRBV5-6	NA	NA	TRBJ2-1	CASSFPGDEQFF	TGTGCCAGCAGCTTCCCGGGGGATGAGCAGTTCTTC
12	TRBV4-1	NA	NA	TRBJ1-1	CASSQEEREAFF	TGCGCCAGCAGCCAAGAGGAAAGAGAGGCTTTCTTT
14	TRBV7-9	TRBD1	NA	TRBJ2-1	CASSEDRGGNEQFF	TGTGCCAGCAGCGAGGACAGGGGGGGCAATGAGCAGTTCTTC
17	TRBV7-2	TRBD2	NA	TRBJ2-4	CASSLDLSGGPLNIQYF	TGTGCCAGCAGCTTAGATCTTAGCGGGGGGCCACTGAACATTCAGTACTTC
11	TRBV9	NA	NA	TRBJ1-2	CASERHLGYTF	TGTGCCAGCGAGAGGCACCTCGGCTACACCTTC
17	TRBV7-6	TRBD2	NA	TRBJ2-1	CASSQFSGGASHNEQFF	TGTGCCAGCAGCCAATTTAGCGGGGGGGCCTCCCACAATGAGCAGTTCTTC
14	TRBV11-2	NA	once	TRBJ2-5	CASSFRETEETQYF	TGTGCCAGCAGCTTTCGCGAGACAGAAGAGACCCAGTACTTC
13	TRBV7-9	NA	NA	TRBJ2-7	CASSLGYNYEQYF	TGTGCCAGCAGCTTAGGGTACAACTACGAGCAGTACTTC
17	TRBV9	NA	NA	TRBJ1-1	CASSVDRSSQAPFEAFF	TGTGCCAGCAGCGTAGATCGTTCGAGTCAGGCCCCATTTGAAGCTTTCTTT
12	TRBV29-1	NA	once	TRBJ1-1	CSVEPGWPEAFF	TGCAGTGTGGAGCCCGGGTGGCCTGAAGCTTTCTTT
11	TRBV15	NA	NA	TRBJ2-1	CATSRGEEQFF	TGTGCCACCAGCAGAGGGGAGGAGCAGTTCTTC